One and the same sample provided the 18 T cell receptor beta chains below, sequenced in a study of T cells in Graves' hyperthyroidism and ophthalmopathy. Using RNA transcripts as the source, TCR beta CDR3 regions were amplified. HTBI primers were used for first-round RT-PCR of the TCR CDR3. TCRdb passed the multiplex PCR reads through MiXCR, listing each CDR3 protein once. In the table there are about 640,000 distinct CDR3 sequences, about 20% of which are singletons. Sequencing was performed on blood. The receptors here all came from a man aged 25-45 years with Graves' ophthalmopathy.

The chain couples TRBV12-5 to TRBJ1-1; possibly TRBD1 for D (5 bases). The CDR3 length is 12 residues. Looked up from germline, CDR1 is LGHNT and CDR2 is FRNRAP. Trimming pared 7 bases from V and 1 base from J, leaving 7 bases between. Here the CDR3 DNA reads TGTGCTAGTGCTACAGGGAACACTGAAGCTTTCTTT. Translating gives CASATGNTEAFF.

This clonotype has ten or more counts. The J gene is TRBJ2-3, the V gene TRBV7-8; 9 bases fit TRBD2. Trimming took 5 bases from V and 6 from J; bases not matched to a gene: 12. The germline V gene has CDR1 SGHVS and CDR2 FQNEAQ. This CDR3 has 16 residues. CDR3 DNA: TGTGCCAGCAGCCCCCGAGTAGCGGGGGTTTCGGATACGCAGTATTTT. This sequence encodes CASSPRVAGVSDTQYF.

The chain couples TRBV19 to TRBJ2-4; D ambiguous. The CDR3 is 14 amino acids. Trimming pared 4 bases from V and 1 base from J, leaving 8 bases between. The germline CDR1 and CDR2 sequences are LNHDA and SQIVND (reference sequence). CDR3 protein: CASSNPYAKNIQYF. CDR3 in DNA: TGTGCCAGTAGTAACCCTTACGCCAAAAACATTCAGTACTTC.

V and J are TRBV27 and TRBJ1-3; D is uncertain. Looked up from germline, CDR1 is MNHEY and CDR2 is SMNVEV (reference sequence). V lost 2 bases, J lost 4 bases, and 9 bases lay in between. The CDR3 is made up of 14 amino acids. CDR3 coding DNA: TGTGCCAGCAGTTTAACCAGTCTGGGAAACACCATATATTTT. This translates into CASSLTSLGNTIYF.

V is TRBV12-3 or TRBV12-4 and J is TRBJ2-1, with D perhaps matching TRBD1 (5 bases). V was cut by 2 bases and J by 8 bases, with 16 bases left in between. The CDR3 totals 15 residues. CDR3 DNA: TGTGCCAGCAGTTTAACAAACGGGTTAGGGGATGAGCAGTTCTTC. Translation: CASSLTNGLGDEQFF.

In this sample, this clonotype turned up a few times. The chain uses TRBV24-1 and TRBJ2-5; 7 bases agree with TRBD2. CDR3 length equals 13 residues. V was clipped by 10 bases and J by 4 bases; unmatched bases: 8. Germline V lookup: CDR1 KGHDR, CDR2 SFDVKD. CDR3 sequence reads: CATRPGRAETQYF. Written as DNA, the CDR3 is TGTGCCACACGACCAGGGAGGGCAGAGACCCAGTACTTC.

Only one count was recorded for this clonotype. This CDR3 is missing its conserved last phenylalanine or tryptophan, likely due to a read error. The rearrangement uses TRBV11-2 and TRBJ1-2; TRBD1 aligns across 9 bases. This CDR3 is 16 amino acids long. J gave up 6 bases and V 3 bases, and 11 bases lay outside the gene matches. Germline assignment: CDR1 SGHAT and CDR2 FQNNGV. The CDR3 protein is CASSFSLLGQGDGYTL. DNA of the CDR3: TGTGCCAGCAGCTTTTCGCTCTTGGGACAGGGAGATGGCTACACCCTC.

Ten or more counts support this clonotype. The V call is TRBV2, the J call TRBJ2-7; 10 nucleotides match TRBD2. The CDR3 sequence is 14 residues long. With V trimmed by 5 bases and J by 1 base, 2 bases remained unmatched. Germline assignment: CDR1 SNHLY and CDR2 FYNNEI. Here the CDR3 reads CASSLAGVSYEQYF. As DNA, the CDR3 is TGTGCCAGCAGTCTAGCGGGAGTTTCCTACGAGCAGTACTTC.

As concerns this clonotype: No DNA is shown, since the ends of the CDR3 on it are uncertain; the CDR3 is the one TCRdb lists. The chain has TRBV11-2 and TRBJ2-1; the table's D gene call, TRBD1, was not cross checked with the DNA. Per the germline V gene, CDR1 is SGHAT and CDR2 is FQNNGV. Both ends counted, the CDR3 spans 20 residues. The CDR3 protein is CASSIYLCSAFRQGKNEQFF.

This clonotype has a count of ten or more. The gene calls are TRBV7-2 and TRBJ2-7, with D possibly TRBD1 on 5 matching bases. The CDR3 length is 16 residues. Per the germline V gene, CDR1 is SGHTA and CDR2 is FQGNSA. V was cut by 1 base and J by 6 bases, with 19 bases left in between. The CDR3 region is CASSLDPGSLSREQYF. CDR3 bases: TGTGCCAGCAGCTTAGATCCAGGGTCTTTGTCTCGCGAGCAGTACTTC. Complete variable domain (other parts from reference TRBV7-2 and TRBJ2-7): GAGVSQSPSNKVTEKGKDVELRCDPISGHTALYWYRQSLGQGLEFLIYFQGNSAPDKSGLPSDRFSAERTGGSVSTLTIQRTQQEDSAVYLCASSLDPGSLSREQYFGPGTRLTVT.

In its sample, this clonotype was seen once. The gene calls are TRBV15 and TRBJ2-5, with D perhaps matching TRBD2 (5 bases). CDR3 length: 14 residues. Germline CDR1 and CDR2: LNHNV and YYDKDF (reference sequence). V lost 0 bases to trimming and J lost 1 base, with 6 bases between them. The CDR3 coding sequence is TGTGCCACCAGCAGAGAGGGAGTCCAAGAGACCCAGTACTTC. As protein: CATSREGVQETQYF. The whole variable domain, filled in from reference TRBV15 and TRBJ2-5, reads DAMVIQNPRYQVTQFGKPVTLSCSQTLNHNVMYWYQQKSSQAPKLLFHYYDKDFNNEADTPDNFQSRRPNTSFCFLDIRSPGLGDTAMYLCATSREGVQETQYFGPGTRLLVL.

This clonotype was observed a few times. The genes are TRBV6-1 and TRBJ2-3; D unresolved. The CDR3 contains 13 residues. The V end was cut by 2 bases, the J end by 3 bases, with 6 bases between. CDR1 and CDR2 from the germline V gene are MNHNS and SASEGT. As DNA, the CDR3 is TGTGCCAGCAGTGAAATAGTGACAGATACGCAGTATTTT. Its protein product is CASSEIVTDTQYF.

CDR3 in amino acids: CASSPGQSLMNTEAFF. The DNA for the CDR3 is TGTGCCAGTAGTCCCGGACAGTCCCTGATGAACACTGAAGCTTTCTTT. The rearrangement links TRBV19 to TRBJ1-1; maybe TRBD1 (6 bases). The V end lost 5 bases, the J end lost 0 bases, and 16 bases lay between the germline ends. There are 16 residues in the CDR3. Germline-derived CDR1 and CDR2 are LNHDA and SQIVND (reference sequence).

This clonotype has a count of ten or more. CDR3 sequence (DNA): TGCGCCAGCACCTGGGACAGGGACACCGGGGAGCTGTTTTTT. It yields the protein CASTWDRDTGELFF. This chain links TRBV5-1 with TRBJ2-2; 9 nucleotides agree with TRBD1. The CDR3 spans 14 residues. Germline CDR1 SGHRS, CDR2 YFSETQ. The V gene end was trimmed by 6 bases and the J gene end by 3 bases; junction bases not matched to a gene: 3.

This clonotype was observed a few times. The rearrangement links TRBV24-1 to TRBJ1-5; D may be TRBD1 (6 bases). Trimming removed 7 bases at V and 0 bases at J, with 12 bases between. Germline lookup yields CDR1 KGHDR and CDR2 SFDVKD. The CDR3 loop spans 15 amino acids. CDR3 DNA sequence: TGTGCCACCAGCTCAGGGGTTTATAGCAATCAGCCCCAGCATTTT. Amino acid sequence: CATSSGVYSNQPQHF.

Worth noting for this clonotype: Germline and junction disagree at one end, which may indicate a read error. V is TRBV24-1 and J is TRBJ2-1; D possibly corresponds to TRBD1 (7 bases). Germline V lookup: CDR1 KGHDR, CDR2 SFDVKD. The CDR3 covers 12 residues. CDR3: CATSEPTGTPLF. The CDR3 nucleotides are TGTGCCACCAGTGAGCCGACAGGGACTCCGCTCTTC.

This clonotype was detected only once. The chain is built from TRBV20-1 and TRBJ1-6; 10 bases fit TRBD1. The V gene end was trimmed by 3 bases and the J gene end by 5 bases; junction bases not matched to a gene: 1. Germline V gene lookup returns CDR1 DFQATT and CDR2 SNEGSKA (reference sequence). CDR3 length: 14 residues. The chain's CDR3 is CSARGQGNNSPLHF. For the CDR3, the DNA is TGCAGTGCTAGGGGACAGGGGAATAATTCACCCCTCCACTTT.

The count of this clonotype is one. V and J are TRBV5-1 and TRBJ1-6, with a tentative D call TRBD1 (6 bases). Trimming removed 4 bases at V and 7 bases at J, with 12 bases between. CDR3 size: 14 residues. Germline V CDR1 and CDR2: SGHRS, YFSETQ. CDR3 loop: CASSAGHVNSPLHF. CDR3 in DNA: TGCGCCAGCAGCGCGGGACACGTCAATTCACCCCTCCACTTT.